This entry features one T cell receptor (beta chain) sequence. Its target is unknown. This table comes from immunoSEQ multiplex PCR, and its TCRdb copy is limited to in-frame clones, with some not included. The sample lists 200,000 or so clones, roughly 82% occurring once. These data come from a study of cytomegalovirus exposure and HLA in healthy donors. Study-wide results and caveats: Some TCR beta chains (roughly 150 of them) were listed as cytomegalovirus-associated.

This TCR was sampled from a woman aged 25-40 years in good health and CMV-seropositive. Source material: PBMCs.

DNA for the CDR3: TGTGCCAGCAGGGCTCACCCAAAAAATCAGCCCCAGCATTTT. This sequence encodes CASRAHPKNQPQHF. The V and J genes are TRBV28 and TRBJ1-5; D ambiguous. Between the trimmed V and J ends, which lost 6 bases and 4 bases, there was a span of 13 bases. Germline loops: CDR1 MDHEN, CDR2 SYDVKM. CDR3 size: 14 residues.